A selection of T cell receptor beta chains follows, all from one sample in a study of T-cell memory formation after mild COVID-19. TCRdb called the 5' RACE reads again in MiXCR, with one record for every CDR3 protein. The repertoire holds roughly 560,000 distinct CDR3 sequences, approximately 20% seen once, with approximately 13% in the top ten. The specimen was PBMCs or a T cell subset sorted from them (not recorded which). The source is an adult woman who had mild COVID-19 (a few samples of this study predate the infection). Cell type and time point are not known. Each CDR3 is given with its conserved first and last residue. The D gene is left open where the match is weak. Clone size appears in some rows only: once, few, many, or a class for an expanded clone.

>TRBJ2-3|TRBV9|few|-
TGTGCCAGCAGCGTAGCCACCACAGATACGCAGTATTTT
CASSVATTDTQYF
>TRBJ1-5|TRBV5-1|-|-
TGCGCCAGCAGCCCGGGCGTGGGTGGCTATCAGCCCCAGCATTTT
CASSPGVGGYQPQHF
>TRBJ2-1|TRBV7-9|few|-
TGTGCCAGCAGCTTAGTAACAGACAATGAGCAGTTCTTC
CASSLVTDNEQFF
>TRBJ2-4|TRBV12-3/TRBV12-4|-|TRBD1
TGTACCAGCAGCCCAGGGGGCACCAAAAACATTAAGTACTTC
CTSSPGGTKNIKYF
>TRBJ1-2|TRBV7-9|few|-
TGTGCCAGCAGCTCCTGGCCTCGGCAGGGTTTTGGCTACACCTTC
CASSSWPRQGFGYTF
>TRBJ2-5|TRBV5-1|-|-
TGCGCCAGCAGCTTATCCCCGTGGGGGGGCTCACAAGAGACCCAGTACTTC
CASSLSPWGGSQETQYF
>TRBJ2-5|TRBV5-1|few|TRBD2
TGCGCCAGCAGCTTGCTTCCCGGGACTAGCGGGGGAACGACCCAAGAGACCCAGTACTTC
CASSLLPGTSGGTTQETQYF
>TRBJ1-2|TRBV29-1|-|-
TGCAGCGGTGGAGTCCGAAACTATGGCTACACCTTC
CSGGVRNYGYTF
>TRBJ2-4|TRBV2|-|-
TGTGCCAGCAGTGTCGAGTCTGATCTAGCCAAAAACATTCAGTACTTC
CASSVESDLAKNIQYF
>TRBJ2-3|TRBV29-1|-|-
TGCAGCGTATCCGTCCGATTGGGGGCAGATACGCAGTATTTT
CSVSVRLGADTQYF
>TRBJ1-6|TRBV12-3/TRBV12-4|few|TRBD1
TGTGCCAGCAGTTCCCGACAGGGGGGCAATTCACCCCTCCACTTT
CASSSRQGGNSPLHF
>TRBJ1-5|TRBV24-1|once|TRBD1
TGTGCCACCAGTGCTGCCCAGGGGGATCAGCCCCAGCATTTT
CATSAAQGDQPQHF
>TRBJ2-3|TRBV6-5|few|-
TGTGCCAGCAGTTACGAAGGGGCAGATACGCAGTATTTT
CASSYEGADTQYF
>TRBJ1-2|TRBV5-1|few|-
TGCGCCAGCAGTCCCGAGTTGGGGGGCCGTGGCTACACCTTC
CASSPELGGRGYTF
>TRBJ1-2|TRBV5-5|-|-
TGTGCCAGCAGCAATCCGACAGGTGCCTATGGCTACACCTTC
CASSNPTGAYGYTF
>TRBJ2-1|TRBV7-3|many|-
TGTGCCAGCAGCTTAAAGGGAGGTCGTGAGCAGTTCTTC
CASSLKGGREQFF
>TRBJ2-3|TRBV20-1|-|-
TGCAGTGCTAGTTTGGTAGATACGCAGTATTTT
CSASLVDTQYF
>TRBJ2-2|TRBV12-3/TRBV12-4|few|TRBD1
TGTGCCAGCAGTTTTAATCAGGGGGCCGTTGTCACCGGGGAGCTGTTTTTT
CASSFNQGAVVTGELFF
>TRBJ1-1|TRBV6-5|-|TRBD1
TGTGCCAGCAGTTATCCCGGGACAGGGGAAGCTTTCTTT
CASSYPGTGEAFF
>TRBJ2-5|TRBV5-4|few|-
TGTGCCAGCAGCTTGGCCACGGGGGCCCAAGAGACCCAGTACTTC
CASSLATGAQETQYF
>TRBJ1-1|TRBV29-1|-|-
TGCAGCGGATCGGAGGGGGACACTGAAGCTTTCTTT
CSGSEGDTEAFF
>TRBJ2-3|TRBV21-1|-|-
TGTGCCAGCAGCAAACGAGGGCCCTCTCCAGATACGCAGTATTTT
CASSKRGPSPDTQYF
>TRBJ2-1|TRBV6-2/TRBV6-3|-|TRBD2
TGTGCCAGCAGTTACTTGTCTAGCGGGAGAAGTGAGCAGTTCTTC
CASSYLSSGRSEQFF
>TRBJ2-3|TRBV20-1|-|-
TGCAGTGCTAGCGGTGAGGCGGTTACAGTTCCAGATACGCAGTATTTT
CSASGEAVTVPDTQYF
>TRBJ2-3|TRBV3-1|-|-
TGTGCCAGCAGCCATTCGACATCCAGCACAGATACGCAGTATTTT
CASSHSTSSTDTQYF
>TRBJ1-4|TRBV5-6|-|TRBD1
TGTGCCAGCAGATCCGACAGGGATCGAACTAATGAAAAACTGTTTTTT
CASRSDRDRTNEKLFF
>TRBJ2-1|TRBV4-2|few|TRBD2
TGTGCCAGCAGTTTCATAGGTGGTGGCGGGAGGGCCGGAAATGAGCAGTTCTTC
CASSFIGGGGRAGNEQFF
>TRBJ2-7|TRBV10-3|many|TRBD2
TGTGCCATCAGCGGGGGAAGCGGGAGCCAGTACGAGCAGTACTTC
CAISGGSGSQYEQYF
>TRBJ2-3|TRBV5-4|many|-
TGTGCCAGCAGCTCGCCCTTGGATACGCAGTATTTT
CASSSPLDTQYF
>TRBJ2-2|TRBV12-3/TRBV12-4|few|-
TGTGCCAGCCTGGGGGGCGGGAGAACCACCGGGGAGCTGTTTTTT
CASLGGGRTTGELFF
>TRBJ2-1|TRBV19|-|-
TGTGCCAGTAGTATAGATCTTAGGGAATCCTACAATGAGCAGTTCTTC
CASSIDLRESYNEQFF
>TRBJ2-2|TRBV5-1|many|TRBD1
TGCGCCAGCGTTCCGACAGGGTCGGACACCGGGGAGCTGTTTTTT
CASVPTGSDTGELFF
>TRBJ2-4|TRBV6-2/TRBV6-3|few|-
TGTGCCAGCAGCGTCGAGCTGACAGGCCTAGCCAAAAACATTCAGTACTTC
CASSVELTGLAKNIQYF
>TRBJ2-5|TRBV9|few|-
TGTGCCAGCAGCGTATCACCGGGACCCCAAGAGACCCAGTACTTC
CASSVSPGPQETQYF
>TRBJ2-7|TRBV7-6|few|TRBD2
TGTGCCAGCAGCTTGGCCGGGGGGGCAGGCGAGCAGTACTTC
CASSLAGGAGEQYF
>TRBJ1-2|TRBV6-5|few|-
TGTGCCAGCAGTTATCTGGGGAGCTATGGCTACACCTTC
CASSYLGSYGYTF
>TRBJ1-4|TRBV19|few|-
TGTGCCAGTGGAGACAGGTCTAATGAAAAACTGTTTTTT
CASGDRSNEKLFF
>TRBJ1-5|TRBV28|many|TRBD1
TGTGCCAGCAGTTTTGTGACAGGGCCTCAGCCCCAGCATTTT
CASSFVTGPQPQHF
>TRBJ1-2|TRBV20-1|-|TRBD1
TGCAGTGCTAGACCACAGGACAGGGTCTATGGCTACACCTTC
CSARPQDRVYGYTF
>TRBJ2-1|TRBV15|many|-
TGTGCCACCAGCAGATGGGAGAATGAGCAGTTCTTC
CATSRWENEQFF
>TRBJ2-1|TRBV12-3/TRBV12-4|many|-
TGCGCCAGCAGCTTTCGAGGGTCCTACAATGAGCAGTTCTTC
CASSFRGSYNEQFF
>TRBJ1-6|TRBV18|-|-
TGTGCCAGCTCACTGACAGTCCAAAATTCACCCCTCCACTTT
CASSLTVQNSPLHF
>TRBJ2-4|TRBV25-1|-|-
TGTGCCAGCAGCCCTGGTAGCAGCCAGTACTTC
CASSPGSSQYF
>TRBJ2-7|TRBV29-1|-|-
TGCAGCGTTCTCGACCTCTACGAGCAGTACTTC
CSVLDLYEQYF
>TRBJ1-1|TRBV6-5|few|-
TGTGCCAGCAGTTACTCCAGGTGGGCTGAAGCTTTCTTT
CASSYSRWAEAFF
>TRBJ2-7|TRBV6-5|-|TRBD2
TGTGCCAGCAGTTACCGCCCGGGACTAGCGGGGCTTATCTACGAGCAGTACTTC
CASSYRPGLAGLIYEQYF
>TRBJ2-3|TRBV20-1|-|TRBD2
TGCAGTGCTAGAACTAGCGGGGGATACACTAGCACAGATACGCAGTATTTT
CSARTSGGYTSTDTQYF
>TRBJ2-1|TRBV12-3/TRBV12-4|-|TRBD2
TGTGCCAGCAGTTTCCGGGGGGGGTCTGAGCAGTTCTTC
CASSFRGGSEQFF
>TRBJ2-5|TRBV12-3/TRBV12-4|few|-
TGTGCCAGCAAACTCGGTGGCCAAGCAGAGACCCAGTACTTC
CASKLGGQAETQYF
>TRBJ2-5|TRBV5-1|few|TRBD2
TGCGCCAGCAGCTTGGGACTAGCGGAATATCCTTTACAAGAGACCCAGTACTTC
CASSLGLAEYPLQETQYF
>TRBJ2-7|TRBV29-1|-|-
TGCAGCGCTGGGCCCGCGTTCTACGAGCAGTACTTC
CSAGPAFYEQYF
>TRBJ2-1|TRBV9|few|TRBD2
TGTGCCAGCAGCGTAGCTTCGAGCGGGAGCTACAATGAGCAGTTCTTC
CASSVASSGSYNEQFF
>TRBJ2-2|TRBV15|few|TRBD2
TGTGCCACCAGCAGGAAAGCGGGAGGGCCATCCACCGGGGAGCTGTTTTTT
CATSRKAGGPSTGELFF
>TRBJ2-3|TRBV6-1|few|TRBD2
TGTGCCAGCGTACCCCCAGCGGGGGCACGGGGAGATACGCAGTATTTT
CASVPPAGARGDTQYF
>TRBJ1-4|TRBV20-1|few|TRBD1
TGCAGTGCCAACCCGACCGGGACAGGGTTTGAAAAACTGTTTTTT
CSANPTGTGFEKLFF
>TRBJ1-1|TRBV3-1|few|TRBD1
TGTGCCAGCAGCCAAGGCTATCCGGGACAGGGGTACACTGAAGCTTTCTTT
CASSQGYPGQGYTEAFF
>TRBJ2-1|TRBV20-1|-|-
TGCAGTCCCCTAACCCGACGGGATGAGCAGTTCTTC
CSPLTRRDEQFF